This TCR beta chain derives from a study of blood T cell repertoires in COVID-19. Study-level information: Samples taken during acute and convalescent COVID-19 were collected in the United States, Italy and Spain. From T cells, B-cell-depleted T cells, or PBMCs came the material, which was cDNA or gDNA.

This CDR3 is 16 amino acids long. Germline CDR1 reads LNHDA; CDR2 reads SQIVND (reference sequence). The ends were cut back, 4 bases at V and 0 bases at J, with 13 bases in the middle. Original data processing: For nucleated cells, counts were estimated from reference gene primer amplification. TCRdb keeps only in-frame clones here, not all; method: immunoSEQ multiplex PCR. That table is the source of V, J and clone size, and D and trimming were worked out from the DNA. The sample carries tens of thousands of clones, 87% recorded once. The sequence was obtained from a woman aged 45-59 years with active or convalescent COVID-19. Sequencing was carried out using peripheral blood. V and J are TRBV19 and TRBJ1-5, with D possibly TRBD1 on 6 matching bases. The CDR3 DNA sequence: TGTGCCAGTAGTACGGGGCGACAGGCTAGCAATCAGCCCCAGCATTTT. Translating gives CASSTGRQASNQPQHF.